This T cell receptor beta chain came from a study of regulatory T cells in long-lasting Graves disease. The CDR3 sequence is 16 residues long. With 2 bases removed from V and 1 base from J, the gap between germline ends came to 16 bases. CDR1 and CDR2 (germline): SGHRS, YFSETQ. Assembly of TCR beta libraries relied on iRepertoire HTBI primers together with Arm-PCR of CDR3 regions. TCRdb fed the multiplex PCR reads into MiXCR, producing one record per CDR3 protein. This table has hundreds of thousands of distinct CDR3 sequences, less than 25% appearing once. Noted time point: persistent/refractory GD, antithyroid drugs over 5 years with positive TRAb. Isolated PBMC RNA provided the starting material for the TCR library.

The clonotype comes from a female donor with Graves disease. The chain carries TRBV5-1 and TRBJ2-7, with D perhaps assigned TRBD1 or TRBD2 (5 bases each). This specimen consisted of peripheral blood mononuclear cells (PBMCs), obtained when the disease was refractory, from a patient treated with antithyroid drugs. CDR3 coding DNA: TGCGCCAGCAGCTTAGGGGACGGAGAATTATCCTACGAGCAGTACTTC. This encodes CASSLGDGELSYEQYF.